This TCR beta chain was obtained from a study of shared clonotypes between healthy human individuals. Study-level points and caveats: Naive CD4 clonotypes overlapped across several donors at around 5%. Rarefaction analysis demonstrated incomplete sorted-subset sequencing notwithstanding large depth.

How the authors handled the data: Junction-only sequences produced by ImmunoSEQ had no quality scores, so filtering differed. Libraries were prepared by immunoSEQ multiplex PCR; TCRdb keeps only in-frame clonotypes and omits some of them. The DNA gave D and trimming, while V, J and clone size come from that table. Among about 2 million clones listed, roughly 94% were seen once. In regard to this clone: The antigen remains undetermined.

The CDR3 is 16 residues long. V lost 0 bases to trimming and J lost 8 bases; unmatched junction nucleotides: 10. The germline gives CDR1 SEHNR, CDR2 FQNEAQ (reference sequence). Only CD45RO-negative cells positively selected for CCR7 counted as naive CD8 cells, so terminally differentiated effector memory CD45RA+ cells were excluded. The sample comprised naive CD8+ T cells sorted from blood. The sequence derives from a man aged 18 to 30 in good health. The chain links TRBV7-9 to TRBJ2-1, with 7 positions matching TRBD2. The CDR3 region has the DNA TGTGCCAGCAGCTTAGCATTAGGACTAGAGGGCGATGAGCAGTTCTTC. As protein: CASSLALGLEGDEQFF.